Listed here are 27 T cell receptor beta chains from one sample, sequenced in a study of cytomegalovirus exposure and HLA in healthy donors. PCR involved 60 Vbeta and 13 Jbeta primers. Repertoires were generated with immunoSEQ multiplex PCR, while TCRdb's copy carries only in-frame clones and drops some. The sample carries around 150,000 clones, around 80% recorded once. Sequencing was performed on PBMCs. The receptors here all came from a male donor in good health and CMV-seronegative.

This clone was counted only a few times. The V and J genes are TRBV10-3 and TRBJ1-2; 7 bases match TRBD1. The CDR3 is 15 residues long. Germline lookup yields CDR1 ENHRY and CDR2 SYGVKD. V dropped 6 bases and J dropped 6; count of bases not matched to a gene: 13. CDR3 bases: TGTGCCATCAGGACACAAGGGGGCTCTGATGATGGCTACACCTTC. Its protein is CAIRTQGGSDDGYTF.

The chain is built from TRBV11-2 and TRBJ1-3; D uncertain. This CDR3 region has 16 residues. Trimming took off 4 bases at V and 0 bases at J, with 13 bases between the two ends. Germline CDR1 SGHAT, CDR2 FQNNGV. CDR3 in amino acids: CASSSKATDSGNTIYF. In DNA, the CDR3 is TGTGCCAGCAGCTCGAAAGCGACCGACTCTGGAAACACCATATATTTT.

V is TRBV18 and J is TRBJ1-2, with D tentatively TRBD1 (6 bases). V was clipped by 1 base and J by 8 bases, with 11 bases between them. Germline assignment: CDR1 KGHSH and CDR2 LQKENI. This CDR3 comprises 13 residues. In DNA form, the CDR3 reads TGTGCCAGCTCACCACAGGGGGTAGAAGGCTACACCTTC. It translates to CASSPQGVEGYTF.

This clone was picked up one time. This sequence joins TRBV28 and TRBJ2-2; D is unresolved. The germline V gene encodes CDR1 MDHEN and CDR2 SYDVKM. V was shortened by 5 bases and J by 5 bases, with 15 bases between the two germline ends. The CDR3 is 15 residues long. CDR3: CASSLLLGSTGELFF. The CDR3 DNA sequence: TGTGCCAGCAGTCTGCTTCTCGGGTCTACCGGGGAGCTGTTTTTT.

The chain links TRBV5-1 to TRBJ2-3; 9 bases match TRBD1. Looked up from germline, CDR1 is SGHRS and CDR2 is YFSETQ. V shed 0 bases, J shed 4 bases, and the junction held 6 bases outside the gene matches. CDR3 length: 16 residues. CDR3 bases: TGCGCCAGCAGCTTGGGGGACAGGGCGACAGCAGATACGCAGTATTTT. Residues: CASSLGDRATADTQYF. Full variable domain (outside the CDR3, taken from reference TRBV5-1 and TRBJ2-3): KAGVTQTPRYLIKTRGQQVTLSCSPISGHRSVSWYQQTPGQGLQFLFEYFSETQRNKGNFPGRFSGRQFSNSRSEMNVSTLELGDSALYLCASSLGDRATADTQYFGPGTRLTVL.

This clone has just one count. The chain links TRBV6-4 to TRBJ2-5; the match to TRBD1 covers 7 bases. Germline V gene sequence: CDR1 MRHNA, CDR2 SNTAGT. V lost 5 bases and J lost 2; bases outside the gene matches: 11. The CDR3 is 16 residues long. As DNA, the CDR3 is TGTGCCAGCAGTTTACTCGAACAGGGGCAACAAGAGACCCAGTACTTC. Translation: CASSLLEQGQQETQYF.

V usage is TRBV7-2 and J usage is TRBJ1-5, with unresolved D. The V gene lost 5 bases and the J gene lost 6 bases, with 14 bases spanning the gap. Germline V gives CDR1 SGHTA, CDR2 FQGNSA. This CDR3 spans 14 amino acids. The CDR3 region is CASSPAEGGQPQHF. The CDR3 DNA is TGTGCCAGCAGCCCAGCCGAAGGAGGTCAGCCCCAGCATTTT.

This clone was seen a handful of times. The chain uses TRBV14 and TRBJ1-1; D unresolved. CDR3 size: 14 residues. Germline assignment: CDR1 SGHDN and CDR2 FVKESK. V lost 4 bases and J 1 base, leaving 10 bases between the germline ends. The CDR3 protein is CASSPPRKNTEAFF. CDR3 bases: TGTGCCAGCAGCCCCCCGAGGAAGAACACTGAAGCTTTCTTT.

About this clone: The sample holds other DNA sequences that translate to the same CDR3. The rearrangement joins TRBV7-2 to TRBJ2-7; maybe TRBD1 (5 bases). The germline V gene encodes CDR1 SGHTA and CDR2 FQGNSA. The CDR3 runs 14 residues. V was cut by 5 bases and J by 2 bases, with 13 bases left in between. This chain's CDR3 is CASSPQGGTYEQYF. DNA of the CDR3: TGTGCCAGCAGCCCCCAGGGTGGCACCTACGAGCAGTACTTC.

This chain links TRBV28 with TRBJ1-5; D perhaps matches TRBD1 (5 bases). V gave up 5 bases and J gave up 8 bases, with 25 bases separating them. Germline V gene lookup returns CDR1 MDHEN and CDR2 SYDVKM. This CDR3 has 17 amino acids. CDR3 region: CASSPIMGPGNGKPQHF. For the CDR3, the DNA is TGTGCCAGCAGTCCCATTATGGGGCCAGGGAATGGCAAGCCCCAGCATTTT.

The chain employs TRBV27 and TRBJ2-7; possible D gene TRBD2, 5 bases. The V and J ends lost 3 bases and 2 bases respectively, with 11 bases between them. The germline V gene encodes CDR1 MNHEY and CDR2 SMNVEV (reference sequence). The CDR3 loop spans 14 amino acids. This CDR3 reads CASSFDVGAYEQYF. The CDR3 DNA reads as TGTGCCAGCAGTTTTGATGTGGGAGCCTACGAGCAGTACTTC.

CDR3 sequence (DNA): TGTGCCAGCAGTTACGGCAGGAACCAAGAGACCCAGTACTTC. Encoded protein: CASSYGRNQETQYF. This chain connects TRBV6-6 to TRBJ2-5; D is unclear. The V end was cut by 2 bases, the J end by 0 bases, with 7 bases between. The V gene's germline CDR1 is MNHNY and CDR2 SVGAGI (reference sequence). This CDR3 comprises 14 residues.

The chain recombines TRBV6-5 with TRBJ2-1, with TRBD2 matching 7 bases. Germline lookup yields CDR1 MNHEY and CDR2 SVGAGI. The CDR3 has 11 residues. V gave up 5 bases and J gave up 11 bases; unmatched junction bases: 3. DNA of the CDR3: TGTGCCAGCAGTAGAGCGGGACAGCAGTTCTTC. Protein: CASSRAGQQFF.

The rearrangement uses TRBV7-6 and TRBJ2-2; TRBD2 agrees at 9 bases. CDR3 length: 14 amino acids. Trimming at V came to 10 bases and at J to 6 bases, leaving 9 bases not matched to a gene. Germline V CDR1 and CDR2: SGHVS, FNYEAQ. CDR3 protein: CATAASGAPGELFF. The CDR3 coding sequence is TGTGCCACTGCGGCTAGCGGGGCCCCCGGGGAGCTGTTTTTT.

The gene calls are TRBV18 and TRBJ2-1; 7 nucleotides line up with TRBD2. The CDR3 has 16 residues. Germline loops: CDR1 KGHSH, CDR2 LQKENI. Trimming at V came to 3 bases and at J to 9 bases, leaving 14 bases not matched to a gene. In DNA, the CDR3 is TGTGCCAGCTCACCCAAAGGGGTGGCCGGGGAGGGTGAGCAGTTCTTC. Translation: CASSPKGVAGEGEQFF.

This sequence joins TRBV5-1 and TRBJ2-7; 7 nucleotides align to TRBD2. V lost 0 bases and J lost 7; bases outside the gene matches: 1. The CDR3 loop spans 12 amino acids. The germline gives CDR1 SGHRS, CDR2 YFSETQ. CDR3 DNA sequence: TGCGCCAGCAGCTTGGGAGCGGGGGAGCAGTACTTC. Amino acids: CASSLGAGEQYF. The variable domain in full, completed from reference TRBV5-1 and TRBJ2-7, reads KAGVTQTPRYLIKTRGQQVTLSCSPISGHRSVSWYQQTPGQGLQFLFEYFSETQRNKGNFPGRFSGRQFSNSRSEMNVSTLELGDSALYLCASSLGAGEQYFGPGTRLTVT.

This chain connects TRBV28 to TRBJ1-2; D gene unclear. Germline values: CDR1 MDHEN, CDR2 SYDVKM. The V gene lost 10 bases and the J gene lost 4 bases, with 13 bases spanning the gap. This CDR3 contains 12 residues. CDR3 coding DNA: TGTGCCACCGCAGACATCGGCTATGGCTACACCTTC. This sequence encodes CATADIGYGYTF.

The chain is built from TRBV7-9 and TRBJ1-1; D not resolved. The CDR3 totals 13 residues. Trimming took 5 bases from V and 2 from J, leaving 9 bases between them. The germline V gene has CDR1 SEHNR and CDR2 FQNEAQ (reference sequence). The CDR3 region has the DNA TGTGCCAGCAGCCCACCGGTTAACACTGAAGCTTTCTTT. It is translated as CASSPPVNTEAFF.

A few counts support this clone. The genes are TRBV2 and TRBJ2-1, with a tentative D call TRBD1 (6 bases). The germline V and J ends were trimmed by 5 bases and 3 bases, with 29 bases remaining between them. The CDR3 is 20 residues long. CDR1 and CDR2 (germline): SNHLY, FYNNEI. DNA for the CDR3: TGTGCCAGCAGTCCAGGGAAGGGAAAGGACAGAACTGGTTACTACAATGAGCAGTTCTTC. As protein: CASSPGKGKDRTGYYNEQFF. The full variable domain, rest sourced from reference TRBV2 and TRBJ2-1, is EPEVTQTPSHQVTQMGQEVILRCVPISNHLYFYWYRQILGQKVEFLVSFYNNEISEKSEIFDDQFSVERPDGSNFTLKIRSTKLEDSAMYFCASSPGKGKDRTGYYNEQFFGPGTRLTVL.

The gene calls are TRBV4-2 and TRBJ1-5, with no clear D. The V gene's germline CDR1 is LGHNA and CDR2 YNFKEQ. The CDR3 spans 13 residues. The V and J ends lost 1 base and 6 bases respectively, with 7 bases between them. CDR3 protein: CASSQGSSQPQHF. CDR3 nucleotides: TGTGCCAGCAGCCAAGGTAGCTCTCAGCCCCAGCATTTT.

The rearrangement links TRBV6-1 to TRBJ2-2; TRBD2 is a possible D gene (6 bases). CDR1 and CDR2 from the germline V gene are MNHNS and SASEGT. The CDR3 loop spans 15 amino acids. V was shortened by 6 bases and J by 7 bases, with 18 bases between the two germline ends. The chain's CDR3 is CASRTTSGGIGELFF. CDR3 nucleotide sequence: TGTGCCAGCAGGACCACAAGTGGAGGGATCGGGGAGCTGTTTTTT.

The CDR3, as DNA: TGTGCCAGCAGTCTCAACCCCGGGACAGGGAGGGAGACCCAGTACTTC. It encodes CASSLNPGTGRETQYF. The J gene is TRBJ2-5, the V gene TRBV28, with 9 bases aligning to TRBD1. CDR3 length: 16 residues. Germline V gene lookup returns CDR1 MDHEN and CDR2 SYDVKM. V trimming: 5 bases; J trimming: 5 bases; junction bases outside the gene matches: 12.

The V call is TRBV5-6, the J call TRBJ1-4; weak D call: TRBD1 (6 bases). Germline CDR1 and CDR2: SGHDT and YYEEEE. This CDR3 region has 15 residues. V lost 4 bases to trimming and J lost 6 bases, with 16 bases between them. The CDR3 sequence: CASSPSGGAYEKLFF. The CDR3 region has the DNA TGTGCCAGCAGCCCCTCCGGGGGGGCTTATGAAAAACTGTTTTTT.

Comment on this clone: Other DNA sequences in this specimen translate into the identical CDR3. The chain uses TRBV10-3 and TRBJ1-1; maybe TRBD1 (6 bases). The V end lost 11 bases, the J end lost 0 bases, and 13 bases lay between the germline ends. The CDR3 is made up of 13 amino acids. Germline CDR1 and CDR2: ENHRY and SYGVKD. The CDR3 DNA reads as TGTGCCTCCAACAGGGACCTGAACACTGAAGCTTTCTTT. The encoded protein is CASNRDLNTEAFF.

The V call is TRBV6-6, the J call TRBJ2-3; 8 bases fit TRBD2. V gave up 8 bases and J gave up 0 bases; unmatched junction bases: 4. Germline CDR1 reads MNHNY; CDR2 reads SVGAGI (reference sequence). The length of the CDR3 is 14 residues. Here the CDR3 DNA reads TGTGCCAGCGGGTCTAGCGGGAGCACAGATACGCAGTATTTT. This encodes CASGSSGSTDTQYF.

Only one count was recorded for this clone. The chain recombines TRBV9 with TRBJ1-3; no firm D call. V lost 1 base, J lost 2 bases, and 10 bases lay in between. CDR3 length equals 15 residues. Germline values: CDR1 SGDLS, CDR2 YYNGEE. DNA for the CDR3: TGTGCCAGCAGCGTATCGGTTTCTGCTGGAAACACCATATATTTT. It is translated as CASSVSVSAGNTIYF. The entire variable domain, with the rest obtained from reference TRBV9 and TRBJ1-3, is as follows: DSGVTQTPKHLITATGQRVTLRCSPRSGDLSVYWYQQSLDQGLQFLIQYYNGEERAKGNILERFSAQQFPDLHSELNLSSLELGDSALYFCASSVSVSAGNTIYFGEGSWLTVV.

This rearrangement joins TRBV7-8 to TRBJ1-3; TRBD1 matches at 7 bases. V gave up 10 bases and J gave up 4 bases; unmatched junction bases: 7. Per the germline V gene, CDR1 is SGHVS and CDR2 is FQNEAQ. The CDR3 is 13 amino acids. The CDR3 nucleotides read TGTGCCACCTCGACAGGGTGGGGAAACACCATATATTTT. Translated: CATSTGWGNTIYF.